These 5 T cell receptor beta chains were all obtained from the same sample, sequenced in a study of cytotoxic CD8 clonotypes in ibrutinib-treated CLL. Using immunoSEQ multiplex PCR, the repertoire was profiled, and TCRdb retains in-frame clones only, with some absent. This sample yields about 200,000 clones, of which nearly 80% are seen a single time; roughly 10% belongs to the top ten. The sample here was PBMCs, taken after 12 months of ibrutinib treatment. These receptors were collected from a human donor with chronic lymphocytic leukemia.

The J gene is TRBJ2-3, the V gene TRBV7-6; 10 bases line up with TRBD1. Looked up from germline, CDR1 is SGHVS and CDR2 is FNYEAQ. This CDR3 spans 19 amino acids. After removal of 6 bases from V and 2 bases from J, the junction contained 17 bases not matched to a gene. The CDR3 loop reads CASRSGTGVGVSPTDTQYF. The CDR3 DNA follows: TGTGCCAGCAGATCCGGGACAGGGGTCGGGGTTTCCCCCACAGATACGCAGTATTTT.

The V gene is TRBV28, the J gene TRBJ1-5, with a possible D match to TRBD1 (5 bases). CDR1 MDHEN and CDR2 SYDVKM come from the germline V gene. This CDR3 region has 15 residues. The germline V and J ends were trimmed by 6 bases and 6 bases, with 18 bases remaining between them. CDR3 DNA sequence: TGTGCCAGCAGGCCTGGGGGGGGAGAGGGTCAGCCCCAGCATTTT. This translates into CASRPGGGEGQPQHF.

The sample holds one count of this clone. CDR3 bases: TGTGCCAGCAGCAAAATCCGGGGGAAGCGTTATAGCAATCAGCCCCAGCATTTT. Amino acid sequence: CASSKIRGKRYSNQPQHF. The chain carries TRBV21-1 and TRBJ1-5. TRBV21-1 is a listed pseudogene. The CDR3 is 18 residues long.

A few counts support this clone. J is TRBJ2-2 and V is TRBV10-1, with TRBD2 matching 7 bases. The trim removed 6 bases at V and 3 bases at J, leaving 7 bases unmatched. Germline CDR1 reads WNHNN; CDR2 reads SYGVQD (reference sequence). The CDR3 covers 15 residues. This CDR3 reads CASSLTGRDTGELFF. CDR3 bases: TGCGCCAGCAGCCTGACTGGGAGGGACACCGGGGAGCTGTTTTTT.

The chain employs TRBV5-4 and TRBJ1-1, with D possibly matching TRBD1 (6 bases). The germline V and J ends were trimmed by 3 bases and 4 bases, with 13 bases remaining between them. CDR3 size: 14 residues. Germline V lookup: CDR1 SGHNT, CDR2 YYREEE (reference sequence). In DNA form, the CDR3 reads TGTGCCAGCAGCTCCGGAGAGACAGGCACTGAAGCTTTCTTT. This encodes CASSSGETGTEAFF.